The present T cell receptor beta chain was sequenced within a study of response to subunit inactivated influenza vaccine. This clonotype was counted ten times or more. Its matching antigen is unknown. The study's findings and limits: Authors suggested seasonal influenza vaccinations each recruit few new T cells.

TCRdb itself ran the RT-PCR reads through MiXCR, one entry per CDR3 protein. The sample lists around 790,000 distinct CDR3 sequences; 21% were seen once. The receptor's source is a man aged 45-65 years who received an inactivated influenza vaccine. Sample: PBMCs from blood, taken less than 6 days after vaccination.

The CDR3, as DNA: TGCAGTGCTAGGCTAGCGGGGGGGCGGGATTCGGAGTTCTTC. Protein: CSARLAGGRDSEFF. The rearrangement uses TRBV20-1 and TRBJ2-1; 12 nucleotides agree with TRBD2. The CDR3 loop spans 14 amino acids. From germline, CDR1 is DFQATT and CDR2 SNEGSKA (reference sequence). With V trimmed by 3 bases and J by 14 bases, 11 bases remained unmatched.